This T cell receptor beta chain stems from a study of human T cells and chemical hapten exposure. The authors extracted total RNA from unfractionated whole blood. This clonotype appeared many times. Trimming removed 3 bases at V and 8 bases at J, with 10 bases between. This CDR3 has 12 amino acids. CDR1 is SEHNR and CDR2 is FQNEAQ in the germline V gene (reference sequence). For the library, individual cDNA molecules each received unique molecular identifiers. Methods used by the authors: Counts of TCRs in each sample centred on a median of 95,638 and extended from roughly 25,000 to 750,000. TCRdb re-derived calls from the reads in MiXCR, one entry per CDR3 protein. For this entry, the V and J calls and clone size follow TCRdb and not the study's own pipeline. Of fewer than 150,000 distinct CDR3 sequences listed, over 7% are singletons.

The TCR comes from a human donor in good health. Some clones in this sample may be carry-over from other donors' samples. The source material was whole blood. The chain is built from TRBV7-9 and TRBJ1-1, with D possibly TRBD1 on 6 matching bases. In DNA, the CDR3 is TGTGCCAGCAGCTTCGCAGGGGAGGAAGCTTTCTTT. The encoded protein is CASSFAGEEAFF.